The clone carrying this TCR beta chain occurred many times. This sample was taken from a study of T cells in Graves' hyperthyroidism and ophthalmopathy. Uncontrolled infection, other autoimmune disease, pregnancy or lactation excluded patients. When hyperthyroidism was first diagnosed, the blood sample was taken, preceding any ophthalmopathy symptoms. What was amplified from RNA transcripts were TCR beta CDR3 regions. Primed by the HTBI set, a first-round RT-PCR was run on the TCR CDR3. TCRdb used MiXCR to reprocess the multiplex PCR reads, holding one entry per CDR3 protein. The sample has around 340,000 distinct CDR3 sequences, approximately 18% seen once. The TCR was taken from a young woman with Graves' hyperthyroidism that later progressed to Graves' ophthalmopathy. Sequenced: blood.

CDR3 sequence: CASSLKSNQPQHF. The CDR3 nucleotides read TGTGCCAGCAGTCTGAAATCAAATCAGCCCCAGCATTTT. This rearrangement joins TRBV28 to TRBJ1-5; D not resolved. Looked up from germline, CDR1 is MDHEN and CDR2 is SYDVKM. The CDR3 contains 13 residues. Trimming removed 5 bases from V and 4 bases from J, with 9 bases in between.